The 21 T cell receptor beta chains below come from one sample, sequenced in a study of persistence of HIV-infected CD4 T cells. The stimulus was an HIV-1 Gag 15-mer peptide pool, about 1 ug/peptide/mL. CD4+ T cells upregulating both CD40 ligand and CD69 were sorted as responding cells. Their target antigens are unknown. This was the immunoSEQ version 4 assay in survey mode. Sequencing used immunoSEQ multiplex PCR; TCRdb keeps in-frame clones, though not all of them. The sample lists tens of thousands of clones; over 65% were seen once. The specimen was CD4+ T cells sorted from PBMCs after roughly 18-hour stimulation, collected from a patient who received antiretroviral therapy. All receptors derive from an adult man with HIV who was CMV-seropositive.

This clone was detected only a few times. This chain uses TRBV27 with TRBJ1-1; TRBD1 matches 11 bases. V lost 0 bases, J lost 4 bases, and 7 bases stayed unmatched. This CDR3 has 17 amino acids. The germline V gene has CDR1 MNHEY and CDR2 SMNVEV (reference sequence). CDR3 residues: CASSLSPWDRGATEAFF. CDR3 in DNA: TGTGCCAGCAGTTTATCCCCGTGGGACAGGGGGGCCACTGAAGCTTTCTTT.

The chain links TRBV28 to TRBJ2-7; TRBD1 matches at 8 bases. CDR3 size: 13 residues. Germline V CDR1 and CDR2: MDHEN, SYDVKM. With V trimmed by 7 bases and J by 2 bases, 4 bases remained unmatched. The CDR3 sequence: CASMVTGAYEQYF. CDR3 coding DNA: TGTGCCAGCATGGTGACAGGGGCCTACGAGCAGTACTTC.

The rearrangement links TRBV6-6 to TRBJ2-7; TRBD2 aligns across 8 bases. CDR3 size: 13 residues. CDR1 and CDR2 (germline): MNHNY, SVGAGI (reference sequence). Trimming at V came to 7 bases and at J to 3 bases, leaving 5 bases not matched to a gene. CDR3 protein: CASTGAGGYEQYF. The CDR3 nucleotides are TGTGCCAGCACAGGGGCGGGAGGCTACGAGCAGTACTTC.

This clone was seen once. The chain couples TRBV3-1 (or the pseudogene TRBV3-2) to TRBJ1-1; 8 positions agree with TRBD1. Per germline, CDR1 LGHDT and CDR2 YNNKEL (reference sequence). After removal of 4 bases from V and 3 bases from J, the junction contained 10 bases not matched to a gene. The CDR3 is made up of 16 amino acids. The CDR3 DNA follows: TGTGCCAGCAGCCCTTGGACAGGGCAAGCGGACACTGAAGCTTTCTTT. Amino acids: CASSPWTGQADTEAFF.

The rearrangement links TRBV5-5 to TRBJ1-6, with 7 bases aligning to TRBD1. Trimming at V came to 0 bases and at J to 6 bases, leaving 6 bases not matched to a gene. The CDR3 runs 16 residues. Germline-derived CDR1 and CDR2 are SGHKS and YYEKEE (reference sequence). CDR3 DNA sequence: TGTGCCAGCAGCTTGGACTGGACAGGTAGTAATTCACCCCTCCACTTT. It yields the protein CASSLDWTGSNSPLHF.

CDR3 bases: TGTGCCAGCGGAGGCGGAAACTATGGCTACACCTTC. Its translation is CASGGGNYGYTF. The V and J genes are TRBV28 and TRBJ1-2; no clear D gene. Germline lookup yields CDR1 MDHEN and CDR2 SYDVKM. V gave up 8 bases and J gave up 2 bases, with 9 bases separating them. This CDR3 is 12 amino acids long.

This chain uses TRBV5-1 with TRBJ2-3; 8 bases align to TRBD2. The trim removed 4 bases at V and 4 bases at J, leaving 8 bases unmatched. Germline V CDR1 and CDR2: SGHRS, YFSETQ. This CDR3 spans 15 amino acids. CDR3 sequence: CASSREGGRSDTQYF. The CDR3 DNA follows: TGCGCCAGCAGCCGGGAGGGGGGGCGGTCAGATACGCAGTATTTT. Complete variable domain (other parts from reference TRBV5-1 and TRBJ2-3): KAGVTQTPRYLIKTRGQQVTLSCSPISGHRSVSWYQQTPGQGLQFLFEYFSETQRNKGNFPGRFSGRQFSNSRSEMNVSTLELGDSALYLCASSREGGRSDTQYFGPGTRLTVL.

The chain links TRBV6-5 to TRBJ1-5; D perhaps matches TRBD1 (5 bases). The CDR3 totals 14 residues. V shed 5 bases and J shed 1 base, with 9 bases lying between them. Germline V gives CDR1 MNHEY, CDR2 SVGAGI. In DNA, the CDR3 is TGTGCCAGCAGTCGCCGGGACAGCAATCAGCCCCAGCATTTT. Encoded protein: CASSRRDSNQPQHF.

This chain connects TRBV27 to TRBJ2-1; 9 nucleotides match TRBD1. The CDR3 extends over 15 amino acids. From germline, CDR1 is MNHEY and CDR2 SMNVEV (reference sequence). V shed 5 bases, J shed 8 bases, and the junction held 10 bases outside the gene matches. The CDR3 here is CASSPIRDRAYEQFF. The CDR3 region has the DNA TGTGCCAGCAGTCCGATCCGGGACAGGGCCTATGAGCAGTTCTTC.

The gene calls are TRBV19 and TRBJ1-1; D is possibly TRBD1 (6 bases). This CDR3 contains 17 residues. V was cut by 7 bases and J by 4 bases, with 25 bases left in between. Germline CDR1 is LNHDA and CDR2 is SQIVND (reference sequence). This CDR3 reads CASTGPPGGGSGTEAFF. In DNA form, the CDR3 reads TGTGCCAGTACCGGACCCCCGGGGGGGGGCTCGGGCACTGAAGCTTTCTTT.

V usage is TRBV5-3 and J usage is TRBJ1-1; no reliable D call. TRBV5-3 is an ORF; its function is uncertain. The CDR3 spans 14 residues. V lost 4 bases and J 1 base, leaving 11 bases between the germline ends. The CDR3 DNA follows: TGTGCCAGAAGCGCCCAGAAGACGAACACTGAAGCTTTCTTT. The encoded protein is CARSAQKTNTEAFF.

CDR3 sequence reads: CASTGTGGDTQYF. For the CDR3, the DNA is TGTGCCAGCACCGGGACAGGGGGAGATACGCAGTATTTT. The chain joins TRBV2 to TRBJ2-3, with 11 bases lining up with TRBD1. The CDR3 runs 13 residues. CDR1 and CDR2 from the germline V gene are SNHLY and FYNNEI. V shed 7 bases, J shed 5 bases, and the junction held 2 bases outside the gene matches.

The rearrangement joins TRBV27 to TRBJ2-3; TRBD2 agrees at 9 bases. Germline loops: CDR1 MNHEY, CDR2 SMNVEV (reference sequence). The V and J ends lost 2 bases and 5 bases, in that order; junction bases with no gene match: 8. The CDR3 has 16 amino acids. The CDR3 bases are TGTGCCAGCAGTTTACTGCGGGGGGGCCATGGAGATACGCAGTATTTT. Encoded protein: CASSLLRGGHGDTQYF.

J is TRBJ2-2 and V is TRBV10-2; 11 nucleotides align to TRBD1. Germline loops: CDR1 WSHSY, CDR2 SAAADI. Unmatched junction bases numbered 6, after V lost 7 bases and J lost 5 bases. The CDR3 contains 15 residues. CDR3 in DNA: TGCGCCAGCAAAGGGACAGGGGGAGGAACCGGGGAGCTGTTTTTT. Its protein is CASKGTGGGTGELFF.

The CDR3 loop is CAIGSEYSGNTIYF. CDR3 bases: TGTGCCATCGGTTCTGAATACTCTGGAAACACCATATATTTT. The chain links TRBV10-3 to TRBJ1-3; D not certain. CDR3 length equals 14 residues. Germline V gene data show CDR1 as ENHRY and CDR2 as SYGVKD. Trimming took 8 bases from V and 0 from J, leaving 11 bases between them.

By share, this clone counts as medium-sized. DNA for the CDR3: TGTGCCAGTACCCTACAGGGGGCTACTGAAGCTTTCTTT. Translated, it gives CASTLQGATEAFF. V is TRBV19 and J is TRBJ1-1, with 9 bases lining up with TRBD1. The trim removed 7 bases at V and 5 bases at J, leaving 5 bases unmatched. CDR1 and CDR2 from the germline V gene are LNHDA and SQIVND (reference sequence). The CDR3 sequence is 13 residues long.

The chain combines TRBV14 with TRBJ2-5; D remains ambiguous. Per germline, CDR1 SGHDN and CDR2 FVKESK. The CDR3 sequence is 14 residues long. Deletions cut 1 base from V and 2 bases from J, with 8 bases between. CDR3 loop: CASSQVTRQETQYF. The DNA for the CDR3 is TGTGCCAGCAGCCAAGTGACAAGGCAAGAGACCCAGTACTTC.

This rearrangement joins TRBV29-1 to TRBJ2-1, with D possibly matching TRBD1 (5 bases). V shed 4 bases and J shed 10 bases, with 20 bases lying between them. Germline CDR1 and CDR2: SQVTM and ANQGSEA. The CDR3 sequence is 14 residues long. This chain's CDR3 is CSVVVTAQSREQFF. The CDR3 DNA sequence: TGCAGCGTTGTAGTGACAGCCCAATCCCGGGAGCAGTTCTTC.

The chain couples TRBV28 to TRBJ2-6; no clear D gene. The V gene's germline CDR1 is MDHEN and CDR2 SYDVKM. This CDR3 has 17 amino acids. Trimming cost V 6 bases and J 2 bases, with 17 bases left between them. CDR3 protein: CASRPSFGYPGANVLTF. CDR3 nucleotides: TGTGCCAGCAGACCCTCTTTCGGGTATCCTGGGGCCAACGTCCTGACTTTC.

The chain has TRBV19 and TRBJ2-7; TRBD2 matches 8 bases. CDR1 is LNHDA, CDR2 SQIVND, per germline (reference sequence). V lost 5 bases to trimming and J lost 9 bases; unmatched junction nucleotides: 6. This CDR3 contains 12 residues. The DNA of the CDR3 is TGTGCCAGTAGTGGGCCGGGGGGGAGGCAGTACTTC. It yields the protein CASSGPGGRQYF. The full variable domain, in which reference TRBV19 and TRBJ2-7 provide the parts outside the CDR3, is DGGITQSPKYLFRKEGQNVTLSCEQNLNHDAMYWYRQDPGQGLRLIYYSQIVNDFQKGDIAEGYSVSREKKESFPLTVTSAQKNPTAFYLCASSGPGGRQYFGPGTRLTVT.

The chain links TRBV5-1 to TRBJ1-1; the match to TRBD1 covers 9 bases. The CDR3 is 17 amino acids. Trimming removed 0 bases from V and 4 bases from J; junction bases left unmatched: 10. Germline V lookup: CDR1 SGHRS, CDR2 YFSETQ. The CDR3 nucleotides are TGCGCCAGCAGCTTGGGGGGACAACAGGGGGCATCCACTGAAGCTTTCTTT. Its translation: CASSLGGQQGASTEAFF.